This T cell receptor (beta chain) was retrieved from a study of blood T cell repertoires in COVID-19 (dated by TCRdb to 2020 to 2021). Notes on the research overall: Collaborator samples came from the United States, Italy and Spain and covered acute and convalescent phases of COVID-19. The prospective study material was composed of cDNA or gDNA derived from T cells, B-cell-depleted T cells, or PBMCs. A freely available public database, intended as a resource for researchers studying the immune response to SARS-CoV-2, is where the repertoires were released. Samples were obtained from the ongoing ImmuneRACE study (first 160 participants) and from 1,200 or so subjects provided by 6 global collaborators. Subjects who had been exposed to COVID-19, were actively infected with it, or had recovered from it provided the deeply sampled blood TCRbeta repertoires that made up the dataset. Sample metadata almost always included a de-identified subject ID, COVID-19 status, age in years and sex. Where available, HLA class I and class II types were obtained from metadata supplied by the sample provider rather than from assay-based typing. What the work shows at the level of the full study, not this receptor alone: The quantity of clinical and demographic metadata differed by source and by participant and was supplied without curation.

Note on this clone: The clone's antigen remains unknown. Base qualities are not at hand, and no much larger clone is one base apart.

TCRbeta CDR3 regions were amplified from genomic DNA by means of the immunoSEQ Assay, a bias-controlled multiplex PCR. For the original study's pipeline: Within the assay, amplification of reference gene primers was used to estimate how many nucleated cells each sample contained. To quantify the absolute abundance of each unique TCRbeta CDR3 rearrangement, sequence reads were collapsed and filtered. For each sample, productive Simpson clonality was calculated as the square root of Simpson's diversity index over productive rearrangements. TCRdb's version of the immuneACCESS table is confined to in-frame rearrangements and falls short of the full clone set. An unresolved V gene accounts for under half of the shortfall where checked; the remainder is of unknown origin. The DNA gave D and trimming, while V, J and clone size come from that table. Counted in this sample were 35,000 to 55,000 clones; about 85% of them appeared once. 9% to 15% of the sample belongs to the ten largest clones.

Whole blood was collected in K2EDTA tubes by collaborating institutions according to the institutions' own protocols. For TCRbeta analysis, collaborators shipped samples as frozen whole blood, isolated PBMCs, or DNA extracted from either of those sample types. The CDR3 holds 12 amino acids from the cysteine to the phenylalanine. Solely the CDR3 DNA is kept, with 36 bases framed from the first base. Trimming costs V 6 bases and J 3 bases, and their ends lie 9 bases apart. The CDR1 and CDR2 encoded by the germline V gene are MDHEN and SYDVKM. The clonotype comes from a human donor in a cohort sampled during active COVID-19. The chain was built from TRBV28 and TRBJ2-7; TRBD1 is a weak D gene call, 5 bases matching. The source material was peripheral blood. The CDR3 is CASSRGHYEQYF. The DNA is as follows: TGTGCCAGCAGCCGTGGACACTACGAGCAGTACTTC.